These 11 T cell receptor beta chains were all obtained from the same sample, sequenced in a study of cytomegalovirus exposure and HLA in healthy donors. Amplification used 60 Vbeta primers and 13 Jbeta primers. Assay: immunoSEQ multiplex PCR; the TCRdb copy retains only in-frame clones and omits some. The sample holds 100,000 or so clones. The sequencing sample was made of PBMCs. The receptors shown here come from a man aged 50-59 years in good health and CMV-seronegative.

The CDR3 is CASSLGLNEQYF. The CDR3 DNA follows: TGTGCCAGCAGCCTCGGACTGAACGAGCAGTACTTC. The chain is built from TRBV14 and TRBJ2-7; tentative D call: TRBD2 (5 bases). The V gene lost 4 bases and the J gene lost 5 bases, with 9 bases spanning the gap. CDR1 and CDR2 (germline): SGHDN, FVKESK. The CDR3 is made up of 12 amino acids. Together with reference TRBV14 and TRBJ2-7, the CDR3 gives the full variable domain: EAGVTQFPSHSVIEKGQTVTLRCDPISGHDNLYWYRRVMGKEIKFLLHFVKESKQDESGMPNNRFLAERTGGTYSTLKVQPAELEDSGVYFCASSLGLNEQYFGPGTRLTVT.

The gene calls are TRBV14 and TRBJ1-1; D uncertain. V lost 4 bases and J 2 bases, leaving 14 bases between the germline ends. From germline, CDR1 is SGHDN and CDR2 FVKESK. The CDR3 covers 15 residues. CDR3 region: CASSRVPGGNTEAFF. The CDR3 region has the DNA TGTGCCAGCAGCCGAGTCCCAGGAGGCAACACTGAAGCTTTCTTT.

The chain recombines TRBV7-9 with TRBJ1-3; 9 nucleotides align to TRBD1. Per the germline V gene, CDR1 is SEHNR and CDR2 is FQNEAQ (reference sequence). The CDR3 has 13 amino acids. J gave up 7 bases and V 3 bases, and 1 base lay outside the gene matches. The CDR3 reads CASSFDRGNTIYF. CDR3 coding DNA: TGTGCCAGCAGCTTCGACAGGGGGAACACCATATATTTT.

The chain joins TRBV6-6 to TRBJ1-1, with TRBD1 matching 7 bases. The germline gives CDR1 MNHNY, CDR2 SVGAGI (reference sequence). CDR3 length: 15 amino acids. After removal of 2 bases from V and 0 bases from J, the junction contained 3 bases not matched to a gene. The CDR3 region is CASSYRGGMNTEAFF. CDR3 bases: TGTGCCAGCAGTTACCGAGGGGGCATGAACACTGAAGCTTTCTTT.

This chain joins TRBV2 and TRBJ1-5; D gene ambiguous. The ends were cut back, 7 bases at V and 3 bases at J, with 10 bases in the middle. The CDR3 has 13 amino acids. CDR1 SNHLY and CDR2 FYNNEI come from the germline V gene. CDR3 bases: TGTGCCAGCAATCGAGGGCTCAATCAGCCCCAGCATTTT. This sequence encodes CASNRGLNQPQHF.

For this clone: Relative to the germline gene, one junction end is altered; a read error may explain this. V and J are TRBV6-5 and TRBJ1-2; D unresolved. CDR3 length: 14 amino acids. Germline assignment: CDR1 MNHEY and CDR2 SVGAGI. The DNA for the CDR3 is TGTGCCAGCAGCCCCGAATGGAAGAACTATGGCTACACCTTT. Protein sequence: CASSPEWKNYGYTF.

The chain joins TRBV4-1 to TRBJ2-1; 7 bases align to TRBD2. V gave up 8 bases and J gave up 5 bases; unmatched junction bases: 12. Germline CDR1 and CDR2: MGHRA and YSYEKL. CDR3 length: 15 residues. The CDR3 loop reads CASRRKAGTDNEQFF. In nucleotides, the CDR3 is TGCGCCAGCCGCCGAAAAGCGGGAACGGACAATGAGCAGTTCTTC.

J is TRBJ2-5 and V is TRBV7-6; D is ambiguous. Germline-derived CDR1 and CDR2 are SGHVS and FNYEAQ. The CDR3 length is 14 residues. Trimming took 4 bases from V and 4 from J, leaving 13 bases between them. The CDR3 coding sequence is TGTGCCAGCAGCTCACACCCTGCCTCAGAGACCCAGTACTTC. Translating gives CASSSHPASETQYF. The complete variable domain, with remaining parts taken from reference TRBV7-6 and TRBJ2-5, reads GAGVSQSPRYKVTKRGQDVALRCDPISGHVSLYWYRQALGQGPEFLTYFNYEAQQDKSGLPNDRFSAERPEGSISTLTIQRTEQRDSAMYRCASSSHPASETQYFGPGTRLLVL.

V gene TRBV7-2 combines with J gene TRBJ2-5; 11 bases agree with TRBD2. With V trimmed by 5 bases and J by 4 bases, 9 bases remained unmatched. The CDR3 consists of 16 residues. Germline V gene data show CDR1 as SGHTA and CDR2 as FQGNSA. The CDR3 sequence is CASSTLAGGGGETQYF. The CDR3 DNA reads as TGTGCCAGCAGCACCTTAGCGGGGGGGGGAGGAGAGACCCAGTACTTC.

CDR3 region: CASSINERGEQYF. In DNA form, the CDR3 reads TGTGCCAGTAGTATAAACGAAAGGGGCGAGCAGTACTTC. V usage is TRBV19 and J usage is TRBJ2-7; D possibly corresponds to TRBD1 (5 bases). Trimming removed 2 bases from V and 6 bases from J, with 11 bases in between. The CDR3 consists of 13 residues. Germline V CDR1 and CDR2: LNHDA, SQIVND (reference sequence). Full variable domain (missing parts from reference TRBV19 and TRBJ2-7): DGGITQSPKYLFRKEGQNVTLSCEQNLNHDAMYWYRQDPGQGLRLIYYSQIVNDFQKGDIAEGYSVSREKKESFPLTVTSAQKNPTAFYLCASSINERGEQYFGPGTRLTVT.

The chain has TRBV7-2 and TRBJ1-5; TRBD1 matches at 9 bases. V was clipped by 5 bases and J by 7 bases; unmatched bases: 9. The germline gives CDR1 SGHTA, CDR2 FQGNSA. The CDR3 runs to 15 residues. The CDR3 reads CASSPQGARGQPQHF. CDR3 nucleotides: TGTGCCAGCAGCCCACAGGGGGCTAGAGGGCAGCCCCAGCATTTT. The variable domain in full, with the rest retrieved from reference TRBV7-2 and TRBJ1-5, is GAGVSQSPSNKVTEKGKDVELRCDPISGHTALYWYRQSLGQGLEFLIYFQGNSAPDKSGLPSDRFSAERTGGSVSTLTIQRTQQEDSAVYLCASSPQGARGQPQHFGDGTRLSIL.